One and the same sample provided the 31 T cell receptor beta chains below, sequenced in a study of T cell responses to AZD1222 COVID-19 vaccine. The data were produced by immunoSEQ multiplex PCR, yet TCRdb's version contains in-frame clones alone and is incomplete. The sample gives about 190,000 clones, approximately 90% of which show up once; 6.5% to 7% is in the top ten. Sequencing used peripheral blood, obtained on day 0 of AZD1222 vaccination. The receptors come from an adult in good health.

This clone has just one count. This chain connects TRBV10-3 to TRBJ2-3; TRBD2 agrees at 7 bases. CDR1 and CDR2 from the germline V gene are ENHRY and SYGVKD. This CDR3 has 14 residues. J was trimmed by 5 bases and V by 10 bases; bases with no gene match: 12. In DNA form, the CDR3 reads TGTGCCACCCTAATTGGGGACTACGAAGATACGCAGTATTTT. Residues: CATLIGDYEDTQYF.

The chain recombines TRBV19 with TRBJ2-1; D is unresolved. This CDR3 spans 15 amino acids. V lost 0 bases and J 1 base, leaving 7 bases between the germline ends. The germline gives CDR1 LNHDA, CDR2 SQIVND (reference sequence). In DNA form, the CDR3 reads TGTGCCAGTAGTATAGATGCGGCATCCTACAATGAGCAGTTCTTC. Amino acid sequence: CASSIDAASYNEQFF. The whole variable domain, remainder taken from reference TRBV19 and TRBJ2-1, is DGGITQSPKYLFRKEGQNVTLSCEQNLNHDAMYWYRQDPGQGLRLIYYSQIVNDFQKGDIAEGYSVSREKKESFPLTVTSAQKNPTAFYLCASSIDAASYNEQFFGPGTRLTVL.

This chain joins TRBV15 and TRBJ2-3; maybe TRBD2 (6 bases). The V gene lost 5 bases and the J gene lost 6 bases, with 18 bases spanning the gap. The CDR3 runs 15 residues. In germline, CDR1 is LNHNV, CDR2 YYDKDF (reference sequence). The CDR3 DNA reads TGTGCCACCAGCCCCCACCCCACTAGCAGCGATACGCAGTATTTT. This translates into CATSPHPTSSDTQYF.

The chain joins TRBV28 to TRBJ1-3; 7 nucleotides align to TRBD1. CDR1 is MDHEN, CDR2 SYDVKM, per germline. With 8 bases clipped from V and 0 bases from J, the junction kept 7 bases outside the gene matches. This CDR3 spans 15 amino acids. CDR3: CASRTGFLSGNTIYF. The CDR3 DNA sequence: TGTGCCAGCCGGACAGGCTTCCTCTCTGGAAACACCATATATTTT.

This clone was counted only a few times. CDR3 sequence: CASSPQTGGGGYTF. The CDR3 region has the DNA TGTGCCAGCAGCCCGCAAACAGGGGGAGGAGGCTACACCTTC. V usage is TRBV7-2 and J usage is TRBJ1-2; TRBD1 matches 8 bases. The ends lost 5 bases at V and 8 bases at J; junction bases unmatched: 10. CDR3 length: 14 amino acids. The germline gives CDR1 SGHTA, CDR2 FQGNSA.

Only one count was recorded for this clone. V and J are TRBV29-1 and TRBJ1-4; 9 bases are a match to TRBD1. The germline gives CDR1 SQVTM, CDR2 ANQGSEA. This CDR3 region has 13 residues. Germline trimming cut 4 bases from V and 7 bases from J; bases unmatched to any gene: 4. This CDR3 is CSVAGQGIEKLFF. The CDR3 DNA is TGCAGCGTTGCTGGACAGGGGATTGAAAAACTGTTTTTT.

There are a few counts of this clone. The V call is TRBV4-1, the J call TRBJ1-1; D ambiguous. Germline CDR1 is MGHRA and CDR2 is YSYEKL. The V end was cut by 3 bases, the J end by 4 bases, with 12 bases between. The CDR3 has 14 residues. The CDR3 loop is CASSQIIGSTEAFF. In DNA, the CDR3 is TGCGCCAGCAGCCAGATAATAGGGTCCACTGAAGCTTTCTTT.

This chain joins TRBV7-8 and TRBJ1-1; a possible D gene is TRBD1 (6 bases). CDR3 length: 16 amino acids. CDR1 is SGHVS, CDR2 FQNEAQ, per germline. Trimming cost V 5 bases and J 1 base, with 17 bases left between them. The CDR3 coding sequence is TGTGCCAGCAGCCCCACGGGAGGGGGTACGAACACTGAAGCTTTCTTT. This codes for CASSPTGGGTNTEAFF.

The table lists this clone with a count of one. This chain connects TRBV6-1 to TRBJ1-2, with D uncertain. The germline V gene encodes CDR1 MNHNS and CDR2 SASEGT. V was pared by 2 bases and J by 2 bases, with 12 bases between. The CDR3 contains 15 residues. In DNA form, the CDR3 reads TGTGCCAGCAGTGAATTTCACACGGCGAACTATGGCTACACCTTC. Its protein product is CASSEFHTANYGYTF.

V usage is TRBV27 and J usage is TRBJ1-5; 7 bases map to TRBD1. CDR3 length equals 14 residues. The V gene's germline CDR1 is MNHEY and CDR2 SMNVEV (reference sequence). J lost 0 bases, V lost 6 bases, and 2 bases had no gene match. The CDR3 here is CASRQGNSNQPQHF. The CDR3 DNA reads as TGTGCCAGCAGACAGGGGAATAGCAATCAGCCCCAGCATTTT.

This chain uses TRBV28 with TRBJ2-1; either TRBD1 or TRBD2 may fit D (7 bases each). The CDR3 spans 17 residues. CDR1 is MDHEN and CDR2 is SYDVKM in the germline V gene. Trimming removed 7 bases at V and 0 bases at J, with 19 bases between. The CDR3 nucleotides are TGTGCCAGCATTCCGAAGGCAGGGGGGGCCTCCTACAATGAGCAGTTCTTC. It encodes CASIPKAGGASYNEQFF.

The chain joins TRBV19 to TRBJ1-1, with TRBD1 matching 7 bases. Germline V gene sequence: CDR1 LNHDA, CDR2 SQIVND (reference sequence). This CDR3 is 15 amino acids long. The V gene end was trimmed by 2 bases and the J gene end by 2 bases; junction bases not matched to a gene: 5. CDR3: CASSISGQLNTEAFF. DNA of the CDR3: TGTGCCAGTAGTATATCGGGACAGCTAAACACTGAAGCTTTCTTT.

The chain carries TRBV30 and TRBJ2-1; no definite D call. CDR3 length: 10 amino acids. Per the germline V gene, CDR1 is GTSNPN and CDR2 is SVGIG (reference sequence). V was cut by 6 bases and J by 4 bases, with 4 bases left in between. CDR3 region: CACWYNEQFF. In DNA, the CDR3 is TGTGCCTGCTGGTACAATGAGCAGTTCTTC.

This clone showed up just once. CDR3 protein: CASSLGRGNGYTF. The DNA for the CDR3 is TGTGCCAGCAGTTTGGGCAGGGGTAATGGCTACACCTTC. The gene calls are TRBV27 and TRBJ1-2; D possibly corresponds to TRBD1 (6 bases). Trimming took 3 bases from V and 6 from J, leaving 11 bases between them. Germline CDR1 and CDR2: MNHEY and SMNVEV (reference sequence). The CDR3 runs to 13 residues.

The rearrangement links TRBV12-3 or TRBV12-4 to TRBJ1-5, with no clear D. CDR3 size: 12 residues. Deletions cut 5 bases from V and 4 bases from J, with 6 bases between. The CDR3 loop reads CASSRQNQPQHF. The CDR3 DNA follows: TGTGCCAGCAGTAGGCAGAATCAGCCCCAGCATTTT.

This rearrangement joins TRBV7-2 to TRBJ2-6; the match to TRBD2 covers 8 bases. Germline assignment: CDR1 SGHTA and CDR2 FQGNSA. CDR3 length equals 16 residues. The V and J ends lost 3 bases and 2 bases, in that order; junction bases with no gene match: 3. The CDR3 loop is CASSFRGGAGANVLTF. The CDR3 DNA reads TGTGCCAGCAGCTTTCGGGGGGGTGCTGGGGCCAACGTCCTGACTTTC.

The V call is TRBV30, the J call TRBJ1-1, with TRBD1 identical over 7 bases. Germline CDR1 is GTSNPN and CDR2 is SVGIG (reference sequence). The length of the CDR3 is 13 residues. J lost 6 bases, V lost 1 base, and 5 bases had no gene match. The CDR3 is CAWSAGGWSEAFF. In DNA, the CDR3 is TGTGCCTGGAGTGCAGGGGGGTGGTCTGAAGCTTTCTTT. Full variable domain (outside the CDR3, taken from reference TRBV30 and TRBJ1-1): SQTIHQWPATLVQPVGSPLSLECTVEGTSNPNLYWYRQAAGRGLQLLFYSVGIGQISSEVPQNLSASRPQDRQFILSSKKLLLSDSGFYLCAWSAGGWSEAFFGQGTRLTVV.

To note about this clone: The same CDR3 can be traced to other DNA sequences in this sample. The rearrangement links TRBV6-5 to TRBJ1-1; unclear D gene. Trimming took 5 bases from V and 1 from J, leaving 8 bases between them. This CDR3 region has 13 residues. From germline, CDR1 is MNHEY and CDR2 SVGAGI. The CDR3 loop is CASSPSSNTEAFF. CDR3 sequence (DNA): TGTGCCAGCAGTCCTTCTTCGAACACTGAAGCTTTCTTT.

V usage is TRBV7-3 and J usage is TRBJ2-5, with a tentative D call TRBD2 (6 bases). Germline CDR1 SGHTA, CDR2 FQGTGA. This CDR3 comprises 13 residues. The V end was cut by 5 bases, the J end by 0 bases, with 7 bases between. This chain's CDR3 is CASSAGYQETQYF. The DNA for the CDR3 is TGTGCCAGCAGCGCGGGGTACCAAGAGACCCAGTACTTC. The full variable domain, rest sourced from reference TRBV7-3 and TRBJ2-5, is GAGVSQTPSNKVTEKGKYVELRCDPISGHTALYWYRQSLGQGPEFLIYFQGTGAADDSGLPNDRFFAVRPEGSVSTLKIQRTERGDSAVYLCASSAGYQETQYFGPGTRLLVL.

J is TRBJ1-4 and V is TRBV27; no reliable D call. The CDR3 totals 15 residues. The V end lost 6 bases, the J end lost 4 bases, and 15 bases lay between the germline ends. Germline CDR1 reads MNHEY; CDR2 reads SMNVEV (reference sequence). The CDR3 region is CASSPGPGINEKLFF. DNA of the CDR3: TGTGCCAGCAGCCCTGGCCCGGGGATTAATGAAAAACTGTTTTTT.

CDR3 in amino acids: CASSFAPRTGSADTQYF. The CDR3 nucleotides are TGCGCCAGCAGCTTTGCCCCAAGGACAGGTTCCGCAGATACGCAGTATTTT. J is TRBJ2-3 and V is TRBV5-1, with 7 bases aligning to TRBD1. V shed 2 bases and J 4 bases; nucleotides not matched to a gene: 13. Germline loops: CDR1 SGHRS, CDR2 YFSETQ. The CDR3 is 17 amino acids.

This clone has just one count. V usage is TRBV29-1 and J usage is TRBJ1-3, with D unclear. Deletions cut 6 bases from V and 2 bases from J, with 11 bases between. CDR1 SQVTM and CDR2 ANQGSEA come from the germline V gene. CDR3 size: 13 residues. CDR3 nucleotides: TGCAGCGTCCGACCTGGGGCTGGAAACACCATATATTTT. It translates to CSVRPGAGNTIYF.

This clone appeared once. The chain employs TRBV19 and TRBJ1-2; D is unresolved. This CDR3 is built from 14 residues. Germline V CDR1 and CDR2: LNHDA, SQIVND (reference sequence). V was cut by 5 bases and J by 3 bases, with 13 bases left in between. CDR3 amino acids: CASSDRGRDYGYTF. CDR3 in DNA: TGTGCCAGTAGTGACCGGGGAAGAGACTATGGCTACACCTTC.

This chain links TRBV10-3 with TRBJ2-2; 7 bases fit TRBD1. The ends lost 3 bases at V and 1 base at J; junction bases unmatched: 2. Germline V gene sequence: CDR1 ENHRY, CDR2 SYGVKD. This CDR3 comprises 15 residues. The CDR3 loop is CAISERTGNTGELFF. The CDR3 region has the DNA TGTGCCATCAGTGAAAGGACAGGGAACACCGGGGAGCTGTTTTTT.

The chain is built from TRBV18 and TRBJ1-5; D is undetermined. This CDR3 contains 17 residues. Deletions cut 3 bases from V and 5 bases from J, with 20 bases between. Germline values: CDR1 KGHSH, CDR2 LQKENI. The CDR3 here is CASSPTLGRGRDQPQHF. The CDR3 DNA reads TGTGCCAGCTCACCCACCCTAGGGAGAGGGAGAGATCAGCCCCAGCATTTT.

J is TRBJ1-5 and V is TRBV19, with D possibly TRBD1 on 5 matching bases. Germline values: CDR1 LNHDA, CDR2 SQIVND (reference sequence). Trimming removed 6 bases at V and 0 bases at J, with 15 bases between. CDR3 length: 16 amino acids. The DNA of the CDR3 is TGTGCCAGTAGGAAGCGGGGCGACTATAGCAATCAGCCCCAGCATTTT. Protein: CASRKRGDYSNQPQHF.

The chain couples TRBV6-6 to TRBJ2-7; D uncertain. V was pared by 0 bases and J by 6 bases, with 3 bases between. Germline lookup yields CDR1 MNHNY and CDR2 SVGAGI (reference sequence). This CDR3 contains 11 residues. Written as DNA, the CDR3 is TGTGCCAGCAGTTACTCCGGCGAGCAGTACGTC. Protein product: CASSYSGEQYV.

The chain links TRBV30 to TRBJ1-2; maybe TRBD1 (6 bases). The CDR3 spans 14 residues. V lost 2 bases to trimming and J lost 4 bases, with 14 bases between them. In germline, CDR1 is GTSNPN, CDR2 SVGIG (reference sequence). The CDR3 coding sequence is TGTGCCTGGAGTACGACAGGTTCCGCCTATGGCTACACCTTC. This gives the protein CAWSTTGSAYGYTF.

This clone has only one observation. The V and J genes are TRBV19 and TRBJ1-2, with TRBD1 as a possible D gene (6 bases). The V end lost 8 bases, the J end lost 0 bases, and 13 bases lay between the germline ends. The germline V gene has CDR1 LNHDA and CDR2 SQIVND (reference sequence). The CDR3 totals 14 residues. The CDR3 region has the DNA TGTGCCAGTGGGACACAGATACCTAACTATGGCTACACCTTC. This translates into CASGTQIPNYGYTF.

This chain uses TRBV6-5 with TRBJ1-3; unclear D gene. The germline V and J ends were trimmed by 8 bases and 0 bases, with 8 bases remaining between them. The CDR3 contains 13 residues. Per the germline V gene, CDR1 is MNHEY and CDR2 is SVGAGI. The CDR3 sequence is CASGTSSGNTIYF. Here the CDR3 DNA reads TGTGCCAGCGGCACGTCCTCTGGAAACACCATATATTTT.

The chain links TRBV2 to TRBJ1-5; possible D gene TRBD1, 5 bases. Germline CDR1 and CDR2: SNHLY and FYNNEI. The V end lost 3 bases, the J end lost 2 bases, and 8 bases lay between the germline ends. The CDR3 has 14 residues. For the CDR3, the DNA is TGTGCCAGCAGTGATCAGGGAGGCAATCAGCCCCAGCATTTT. Translation: CASSDQGGNQPQHF.